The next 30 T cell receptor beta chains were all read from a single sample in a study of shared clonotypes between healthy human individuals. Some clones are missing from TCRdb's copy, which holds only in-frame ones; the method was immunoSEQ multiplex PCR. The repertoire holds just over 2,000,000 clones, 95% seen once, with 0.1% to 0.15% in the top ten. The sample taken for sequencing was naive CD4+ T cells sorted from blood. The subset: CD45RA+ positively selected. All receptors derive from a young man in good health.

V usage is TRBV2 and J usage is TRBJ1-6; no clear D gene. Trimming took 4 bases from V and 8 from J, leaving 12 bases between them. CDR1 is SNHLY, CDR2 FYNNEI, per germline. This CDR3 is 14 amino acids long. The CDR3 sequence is CASSVVEGYSPLHF. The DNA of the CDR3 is TGTGCCAGCAGTGTGGTGGAAGGGTATTCACCCCTCCACTTT.

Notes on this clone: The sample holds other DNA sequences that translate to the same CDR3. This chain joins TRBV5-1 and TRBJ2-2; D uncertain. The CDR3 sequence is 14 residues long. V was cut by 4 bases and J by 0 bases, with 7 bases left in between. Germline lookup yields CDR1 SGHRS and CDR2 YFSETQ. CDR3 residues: CASSPSSNTGELFF. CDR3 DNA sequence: TGCGCCAGCAGCCCTTCGTCGAACACCGGGGAGCTGTTTTTT.

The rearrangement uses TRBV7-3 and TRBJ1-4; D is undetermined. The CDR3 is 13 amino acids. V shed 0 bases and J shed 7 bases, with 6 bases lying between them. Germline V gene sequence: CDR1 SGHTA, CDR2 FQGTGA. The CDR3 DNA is TGTGCCAGCAGCTTAACGGCCGGTGAAAAACTGTTTTTT. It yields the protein CASSLTAGEKLFF.

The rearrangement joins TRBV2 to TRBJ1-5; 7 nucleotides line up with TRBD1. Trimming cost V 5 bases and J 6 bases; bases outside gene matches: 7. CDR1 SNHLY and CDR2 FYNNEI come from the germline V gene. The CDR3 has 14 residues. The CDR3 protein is CASSRQGVGQPQHF. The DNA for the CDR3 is TGTGCCAGCAGTAGACAGGGAGTGGGTCAGCCCCAGCATTTT.

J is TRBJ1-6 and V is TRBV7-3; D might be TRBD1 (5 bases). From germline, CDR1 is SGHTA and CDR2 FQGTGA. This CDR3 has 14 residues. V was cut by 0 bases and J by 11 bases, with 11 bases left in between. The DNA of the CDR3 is TGTGCCAGCAGCTTAACTGGGGGTGTGACACCCCTCCACTTT. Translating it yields CASSLTGGVTPLHF.

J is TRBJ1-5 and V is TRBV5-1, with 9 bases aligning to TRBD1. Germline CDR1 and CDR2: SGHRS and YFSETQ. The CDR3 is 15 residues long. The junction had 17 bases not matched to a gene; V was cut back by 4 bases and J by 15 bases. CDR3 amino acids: CASSLDTNKGQGLHF. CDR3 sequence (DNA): TGCGCCAGCAGCCTGGATACGAATAAGGGACAGGGTTTGCATTTT.

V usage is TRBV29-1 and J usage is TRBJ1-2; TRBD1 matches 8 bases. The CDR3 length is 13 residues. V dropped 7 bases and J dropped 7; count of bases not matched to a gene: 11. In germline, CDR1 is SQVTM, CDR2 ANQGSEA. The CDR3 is CSAGQGAGGGYTF. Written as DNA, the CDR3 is TGCAGCGCCGGCCAGGGGGCAGGGGGTGGCTACACCTTC.

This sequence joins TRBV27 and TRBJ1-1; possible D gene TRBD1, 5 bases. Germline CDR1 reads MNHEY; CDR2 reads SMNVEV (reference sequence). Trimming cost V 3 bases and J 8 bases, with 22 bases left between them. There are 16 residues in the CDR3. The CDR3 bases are TGTGCCAGCAGTTTTAGTGCCCCGGGGCCGGGGAACGAAGCTTTCTTT. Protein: CASSFSAPGPGNEAFF.

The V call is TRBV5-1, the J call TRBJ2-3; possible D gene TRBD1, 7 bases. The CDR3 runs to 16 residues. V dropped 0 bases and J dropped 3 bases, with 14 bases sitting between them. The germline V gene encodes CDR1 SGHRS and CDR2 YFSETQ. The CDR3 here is CASSLDQGGSTDTQYF. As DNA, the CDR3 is TGCGCCAGCAGCTTGGATCAGGGGGGAAGTACAGATACGCAGTATTTT.

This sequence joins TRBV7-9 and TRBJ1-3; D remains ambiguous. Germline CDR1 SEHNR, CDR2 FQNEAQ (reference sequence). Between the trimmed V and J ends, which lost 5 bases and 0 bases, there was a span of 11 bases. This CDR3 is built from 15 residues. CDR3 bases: TGTGCCAGCAGCCCCTGGGCCGTCTCTGGAAACACCATATATTTT. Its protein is CASSPWAVSGNTIYF.

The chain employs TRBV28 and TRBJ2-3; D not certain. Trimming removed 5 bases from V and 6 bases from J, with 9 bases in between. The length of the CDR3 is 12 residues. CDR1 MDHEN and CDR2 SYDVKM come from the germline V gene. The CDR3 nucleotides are TGTGCCAGCAGTACCATGAGGGATACGCAGTATTTT. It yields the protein CASSTMRDTQYF.

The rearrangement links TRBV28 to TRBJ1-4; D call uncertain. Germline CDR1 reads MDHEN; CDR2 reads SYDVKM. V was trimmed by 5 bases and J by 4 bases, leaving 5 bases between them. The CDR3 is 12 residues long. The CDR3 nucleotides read TGTGCCAGCAGTCCGAGTAATGAAAAACTGTTTTTT. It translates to CASSPSNEKLFF.

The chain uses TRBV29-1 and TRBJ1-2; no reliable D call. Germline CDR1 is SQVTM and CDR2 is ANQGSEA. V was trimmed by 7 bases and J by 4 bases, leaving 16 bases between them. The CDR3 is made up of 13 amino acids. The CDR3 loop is CSGYNSLLYGYTF. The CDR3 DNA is TGCAGCGGTTACAACTCCCTTCTCTATGGCTACACCTTC.

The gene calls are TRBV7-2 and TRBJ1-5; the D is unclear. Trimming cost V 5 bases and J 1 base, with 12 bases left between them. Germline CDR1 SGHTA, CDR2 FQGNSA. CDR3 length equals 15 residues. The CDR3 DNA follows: TGTGCCAGCAGCCCCGGTACGGGAAGCAATCAGCCCCAGCATTTT. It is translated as CASSPGTGSNQPQHF.

This CDR3 reads CASSLDGVEQYF. CDR3 DNA: TGTGCCAGCAGCTTAGATGGGGTCGAGCAGTACTTC. This chain links TRBV11-2 with TRBJ2-7; D gene unclear. The germline V and J ends were trimmed by 0 bases and 6 bases, with 6 bases remaining between them. The germline gives CDR1 SGHAT, CDR2 FQNNGV. CDR3 length equals 12 residues.

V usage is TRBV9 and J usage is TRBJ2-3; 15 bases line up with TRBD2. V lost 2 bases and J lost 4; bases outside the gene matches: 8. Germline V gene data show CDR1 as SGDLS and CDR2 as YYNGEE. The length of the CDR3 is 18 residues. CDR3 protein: CASSVGLAGGVGPDTQYF. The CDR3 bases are TGTGCCAGCAGCGTGGGACTAGCGGGAGGAGTGGGCCCAGATACGCAGTATTTT. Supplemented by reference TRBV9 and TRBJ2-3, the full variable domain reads DSGVTQTPKHLITATGQRVTLRCSPRSGDLSVYWYQQSLDQGLQFLIQYYNGEERAKGNILERFSAQQFPDLHSELNLSSLELGDSALYFCASSVGLAGGVGPDTQYFGPGTRLTVL.

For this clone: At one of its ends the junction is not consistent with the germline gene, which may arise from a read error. CDR3 nucleotides: TGTGCCAGCGGTTTCGGGTTTGGGGGGAGTAAAAGCTCCTACGAGCAGTACTTC. It yields the protein CASGFGFGGSKSSYEQYF. The genes are TRBV27 and TRBJ2-7, with D maybe TRBD2 (6 bases). Looked up from germline, CDR1 is MNHEY and CDR2 is SMNVEV (reference sequence). The CDR3 sequence is 18 residues long.

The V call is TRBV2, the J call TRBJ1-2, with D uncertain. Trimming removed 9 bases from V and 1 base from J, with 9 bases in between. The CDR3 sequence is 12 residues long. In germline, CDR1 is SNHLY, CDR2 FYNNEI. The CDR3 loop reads CASRWGNYGYTF. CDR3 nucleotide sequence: TGTGCCAGTAGATGGGGTAACTATGGCTACACCTTC.

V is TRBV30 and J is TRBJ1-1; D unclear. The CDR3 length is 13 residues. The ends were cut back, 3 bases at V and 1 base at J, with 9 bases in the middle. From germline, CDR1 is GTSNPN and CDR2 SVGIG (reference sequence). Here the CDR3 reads CAWRTDRNTEAFF. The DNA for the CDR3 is TGTGCCTGGAGGACCGATAGGAACACTGAAGCTTTCTTT.

Here the CDR3 DNA reads TGTGCCAGCAGCGTAGGATTGGTCGGGACCTCCTACAATGAGCAGTTCTTC. It yields the protein CASSVGLVGTSYNEQFF. V gene TRBV9 combines with J gene TRBJ2-1; D is possibly TRBD1 or TRBD2 (5 bases each). The CDR3 has 17 amino acids. Germline CDR1 SGDLS, CDR2 YYNGEE. Trimming took 0 bases from V and 0 from J, leaving 13 bases between them.

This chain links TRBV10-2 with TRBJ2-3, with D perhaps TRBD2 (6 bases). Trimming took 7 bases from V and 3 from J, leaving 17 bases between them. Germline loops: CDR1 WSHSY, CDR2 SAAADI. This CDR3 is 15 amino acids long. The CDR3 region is CASTAGREQTDTQYF. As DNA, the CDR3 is TGCGCCAGCACCGCAGGTCGGGAGCAGACAGATACGCAGTATTTT.

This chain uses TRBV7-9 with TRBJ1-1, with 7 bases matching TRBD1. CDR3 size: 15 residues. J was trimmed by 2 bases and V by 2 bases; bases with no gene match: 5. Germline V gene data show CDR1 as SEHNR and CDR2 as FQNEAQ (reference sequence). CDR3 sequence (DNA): TGTGCCAGCAGCTTACCACGACAGGGAAACACTGAAGCTTTCTTT. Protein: CASSLPRQGNTEAFF.

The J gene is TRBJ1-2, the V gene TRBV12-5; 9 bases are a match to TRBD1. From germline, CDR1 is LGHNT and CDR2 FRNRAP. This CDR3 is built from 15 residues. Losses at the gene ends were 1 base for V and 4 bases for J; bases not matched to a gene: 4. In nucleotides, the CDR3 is TGTGCTAGTGGTTTGGCTACAGGGGGCGCCTATGGCTACACCTTC. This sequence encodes CASGLATGGAYGYTF.

The CDR3 DNA sequence: TGTGCCAGCTCACAGGGTTCGGGCGAGCAGTACTTC. It is translated as CASSQGSGEQYF. The J gene is TRBJ2-7, the V gene TRBV18; D is ambiguous. Trimming took 4 bases from V and 6 from J, leaving 10 bases between them. The CDR3 extends over 12 amino acids. Germline assignment: CDR1 KGHSH and CDR2 LQKENI.

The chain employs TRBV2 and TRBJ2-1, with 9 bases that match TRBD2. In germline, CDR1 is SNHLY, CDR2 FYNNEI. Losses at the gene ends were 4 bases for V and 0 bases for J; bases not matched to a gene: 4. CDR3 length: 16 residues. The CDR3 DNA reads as TGTGCCAGCAGTGTTAGCGGGGGCAACTCCTACAATGAGCAGTTCTTC. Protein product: CASSVSGGNSYNEQFF.

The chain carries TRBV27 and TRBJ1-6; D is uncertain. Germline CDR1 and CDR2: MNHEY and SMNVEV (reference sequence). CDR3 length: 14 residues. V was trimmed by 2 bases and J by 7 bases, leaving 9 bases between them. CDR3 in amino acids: CASSLRWENSPLHF. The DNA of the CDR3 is TGTGCCAGCAGTTTACGATGGGAGAATTCACCCCTCCACTTT.

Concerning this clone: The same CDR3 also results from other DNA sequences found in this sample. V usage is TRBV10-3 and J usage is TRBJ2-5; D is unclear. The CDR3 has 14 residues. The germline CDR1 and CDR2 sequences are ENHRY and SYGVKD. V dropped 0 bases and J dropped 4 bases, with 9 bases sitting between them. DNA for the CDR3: TGTGCCATCAGTGAGTCAATTGGAGCAGAGACCCAGTACTTC. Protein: CAISESIGAETQYF.

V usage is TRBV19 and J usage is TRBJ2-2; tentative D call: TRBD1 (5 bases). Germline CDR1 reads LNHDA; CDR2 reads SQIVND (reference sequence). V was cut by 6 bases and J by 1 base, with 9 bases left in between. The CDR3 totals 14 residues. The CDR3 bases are TGTGCCAGTAGCCAACAGGAGAACACCGGGGAGCTGTTTTTT. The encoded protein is CASSQQENTGELFF.

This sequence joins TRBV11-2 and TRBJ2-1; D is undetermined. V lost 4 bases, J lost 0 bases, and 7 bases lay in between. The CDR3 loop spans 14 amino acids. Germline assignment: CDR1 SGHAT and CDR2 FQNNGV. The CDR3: CASSSESSYNEQFF. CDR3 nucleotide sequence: TGTGCCAGCAGCTCCGAGAGCTCCTACAATGAGCAGTTCTTC.

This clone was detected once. The CDR3 DNA sequence: TGTGCCAGCTCACCACCCCCATCAGTCGAGGCTTTCTTT. This translates into CASSPPPSVEAFF. The chain couples TRBV18 to TRBJ1-1; D gene uncertain. The CDR3 extends over 13 amino acids. Trimming cost V 0 bases and J 11 bases, with 13 bases left between them. Germline values: CDR1 KGHSH, CDR2 LQKENI. The full variable domain, completed using reference TRBV18 and TRBJ1-1, is NAGVMQNPRHLVRRRGQEARLRCSPMKGHSHVYWYRQLPEEGLKFMVYLQKENIIDESGMPKERFSAEFPKEGPSILRIQQVVRGDSAAYFCASSPPPSVEAFFGQGTRLTVV.